This T cell receptor beta chain is drawn from a study of cytomegalovirus exposure and HLA in healthy donors. Broader study findings: The investigators catalogued 150 to 200 TCR beta chains as cytomegalovirus-associated. Reportedly, HLA-A and HLA-B alleles of most subjects were accurately predicted from TCR beta.

PCR was performed using 60 Vbeta and 13 Jbeta primers. The repertoire was sequenced with immunoSEQ multiplex PCR; TCRdb's copy has only in-frame clones and lacks some. This table holds some 150,000 clones, 70% to 80% found once. As for this clone: Its target is not known.

Sequenced material: PBMCs. This TCR derives from a man between 60 and 75 years old in good health and CMV-seronegative.

This CDR3 is CAWDRTSGDHEQYF. CDR3 nucleotides: TGTGCCTGGGACCGGACTAGCGGGGATCACGAGCAGTACTTC. The chain combines TRBV30 with TRBJ2-7; 12 bases fit TRBD2. V gave up 5 bases and J gave up 5 bases; unmatched junction bases: 7. Per the germline V gene, CDR1 is GTSNPN and CDR2 is SVGIG (reference sequence). CDR3 length: 14 amino acids.